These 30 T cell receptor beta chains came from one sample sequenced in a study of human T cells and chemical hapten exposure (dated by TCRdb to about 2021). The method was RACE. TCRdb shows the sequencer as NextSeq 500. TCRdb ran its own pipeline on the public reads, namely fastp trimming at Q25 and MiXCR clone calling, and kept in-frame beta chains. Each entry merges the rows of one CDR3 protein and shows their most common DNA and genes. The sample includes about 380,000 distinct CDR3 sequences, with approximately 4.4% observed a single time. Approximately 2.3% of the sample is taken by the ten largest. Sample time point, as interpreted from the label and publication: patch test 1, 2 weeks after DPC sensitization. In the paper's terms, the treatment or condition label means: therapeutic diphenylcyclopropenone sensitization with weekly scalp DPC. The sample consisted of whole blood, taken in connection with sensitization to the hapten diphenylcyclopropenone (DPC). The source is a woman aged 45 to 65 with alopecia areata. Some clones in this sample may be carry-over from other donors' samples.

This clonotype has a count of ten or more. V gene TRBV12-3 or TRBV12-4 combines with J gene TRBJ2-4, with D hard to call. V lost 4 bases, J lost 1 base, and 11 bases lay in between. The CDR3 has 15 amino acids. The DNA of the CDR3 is TGTGCCAGCAGTTCGGGTAGCAGCGCCAAAAACATTCAGTACTTC. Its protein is CASSSGSSAKNIQYF.

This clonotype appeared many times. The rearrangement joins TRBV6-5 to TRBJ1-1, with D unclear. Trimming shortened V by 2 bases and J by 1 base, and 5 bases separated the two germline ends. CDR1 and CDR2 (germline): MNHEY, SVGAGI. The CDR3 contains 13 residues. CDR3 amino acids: CASSYIGNTEAFF. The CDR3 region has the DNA TGTGCCAGCAGTTACATCGGGAACACTGAAGCTTTCTTT.

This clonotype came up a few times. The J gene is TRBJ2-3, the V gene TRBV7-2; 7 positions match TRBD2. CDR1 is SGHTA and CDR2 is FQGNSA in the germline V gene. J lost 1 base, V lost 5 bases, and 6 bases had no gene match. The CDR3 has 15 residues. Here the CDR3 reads CASSRTSVGTDTQYF. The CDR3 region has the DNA TGTGCCAGCAGCCGGACTAGTGTAGGCACAGATACGCAGTATTTT.

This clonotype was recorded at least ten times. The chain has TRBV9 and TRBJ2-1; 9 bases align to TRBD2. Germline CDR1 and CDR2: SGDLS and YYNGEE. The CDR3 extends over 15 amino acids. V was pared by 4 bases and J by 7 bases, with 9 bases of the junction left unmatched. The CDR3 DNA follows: TGTGCCAGCAGCCAATGGGCTAGCGGGGTTAATGAGCAGTTCTTC. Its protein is CASSQWASGVNEQFF.

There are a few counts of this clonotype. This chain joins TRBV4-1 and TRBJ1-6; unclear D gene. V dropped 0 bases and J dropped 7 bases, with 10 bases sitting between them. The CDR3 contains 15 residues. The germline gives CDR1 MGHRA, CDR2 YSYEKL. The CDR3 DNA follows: TGCGCCAGCAGCCAAGATAGGCCAGCCAATTCACCCCTCCACTTT. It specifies CASSQDRPANSPLHF.

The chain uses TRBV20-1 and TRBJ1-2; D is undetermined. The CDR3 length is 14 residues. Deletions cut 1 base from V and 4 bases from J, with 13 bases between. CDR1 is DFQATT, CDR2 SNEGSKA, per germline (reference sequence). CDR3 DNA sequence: TGCAGTGCTAGAGTTGACACTCAAGCCTATGGCTACACCTTC. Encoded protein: CSARVDTQAYGYTF.

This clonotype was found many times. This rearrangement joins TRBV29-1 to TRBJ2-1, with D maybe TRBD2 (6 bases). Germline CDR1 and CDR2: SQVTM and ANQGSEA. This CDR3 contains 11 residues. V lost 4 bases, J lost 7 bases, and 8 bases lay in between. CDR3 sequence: CSVALANEQFF. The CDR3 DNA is TGCAGCGTTGCCCTAGCGAATGAGCAGTTCTTC.

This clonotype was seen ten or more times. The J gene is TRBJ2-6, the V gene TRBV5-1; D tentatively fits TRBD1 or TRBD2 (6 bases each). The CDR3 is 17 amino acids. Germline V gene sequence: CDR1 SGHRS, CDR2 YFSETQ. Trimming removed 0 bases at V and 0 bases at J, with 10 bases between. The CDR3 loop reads CASSLGGASSGANVLTF. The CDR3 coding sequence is TGCGCCAGCAGCTTGGGGGGGGCCTCCTCTGGGGCCAACGTCCTGACTTTC.

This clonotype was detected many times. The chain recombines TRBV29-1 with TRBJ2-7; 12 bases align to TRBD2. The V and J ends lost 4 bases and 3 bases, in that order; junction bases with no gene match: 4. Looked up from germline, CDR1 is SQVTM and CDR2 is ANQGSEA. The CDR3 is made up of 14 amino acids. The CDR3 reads CSVVGLAGSYEQYF. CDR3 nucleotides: TGCAGCGTTGTCGGACTAGCGGGAAGCTACGAGCAGTACTTC.

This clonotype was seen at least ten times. CDR3 in amino acids: CASSTGTGINQPQHF. CDR3 coding DNA: TGTGCCAGCAGTACCGGGACAGGGATCAATCAGCCCCAGCATTTT. The chain links TRBV12-3 or TRBV12-4 to TRBJ1-5, with 9 bases identical to TRBD1. The CDR3 covers 15 residues. Trimming cost V 5 bases and J 3 bases; bases outside gene matches: 5.

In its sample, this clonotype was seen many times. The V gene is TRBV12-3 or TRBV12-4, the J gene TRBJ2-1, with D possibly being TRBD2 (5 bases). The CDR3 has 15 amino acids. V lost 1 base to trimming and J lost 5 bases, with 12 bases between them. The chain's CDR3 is CASSLDRGSHNEQFF. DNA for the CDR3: TGTGCCAGCAGTTTAGATCGGGGTAGCCACAATGAGCAGTTCTTC.

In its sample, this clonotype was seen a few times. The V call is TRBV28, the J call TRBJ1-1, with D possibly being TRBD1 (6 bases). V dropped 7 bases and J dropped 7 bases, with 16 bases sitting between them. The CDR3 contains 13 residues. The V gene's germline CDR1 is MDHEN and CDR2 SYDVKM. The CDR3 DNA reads TGTGCCAGCATCCCTTCAGGGGTGTTTGAAGCTTTCTTT. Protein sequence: CASIPSGVFEAFF.

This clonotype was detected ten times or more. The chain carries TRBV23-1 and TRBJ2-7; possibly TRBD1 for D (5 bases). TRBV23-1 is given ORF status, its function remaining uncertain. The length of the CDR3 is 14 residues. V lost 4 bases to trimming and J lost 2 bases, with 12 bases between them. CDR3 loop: CASSLIDRAYEQYF. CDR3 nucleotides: TGCGCCAGCAGTCTAATAGACAGAGCCTACGAGCAGTACTTC.

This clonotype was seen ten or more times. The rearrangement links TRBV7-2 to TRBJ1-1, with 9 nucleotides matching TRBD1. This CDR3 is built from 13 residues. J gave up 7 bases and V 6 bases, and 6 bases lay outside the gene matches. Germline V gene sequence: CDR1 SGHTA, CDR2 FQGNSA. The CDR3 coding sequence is TGTGCCAGCAGTTGGACAGGGGAAGGTGAAGCTTTCTTT. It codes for CASSWTGEGEAFF.

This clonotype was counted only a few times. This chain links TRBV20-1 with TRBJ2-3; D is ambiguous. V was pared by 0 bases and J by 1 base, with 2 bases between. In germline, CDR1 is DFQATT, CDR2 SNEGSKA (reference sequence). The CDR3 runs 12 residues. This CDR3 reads CSARDGTDTQYF. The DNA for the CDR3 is TGCAGTGCTAGAGACGGCACAGATACGCAGTATTTT.

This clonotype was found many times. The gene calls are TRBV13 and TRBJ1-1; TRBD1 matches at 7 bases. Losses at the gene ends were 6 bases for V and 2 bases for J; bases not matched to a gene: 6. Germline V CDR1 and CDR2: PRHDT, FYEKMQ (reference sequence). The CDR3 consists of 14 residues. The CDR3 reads CASSLGTDNTEAFF. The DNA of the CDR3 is TGTGCCAGCAGTCTCGGGACAGATAACACTGAAGCTTTCTTT.

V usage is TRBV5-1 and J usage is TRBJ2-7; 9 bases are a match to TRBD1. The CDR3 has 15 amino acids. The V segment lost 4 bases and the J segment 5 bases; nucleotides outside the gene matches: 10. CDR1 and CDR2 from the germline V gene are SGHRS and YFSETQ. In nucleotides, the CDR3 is TGCGCCAGCAGCACGGGACAGGGAGTACGAAACGAGCAGTACTTC. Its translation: CASSTGQGVRNEQYF.

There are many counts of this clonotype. The CDR3 loop is CASIGTGSYEQYF. The CDR3 nucleotides read TGTGCCAGCATCGGGACAGGGTCCTACGAGCAGTACTTC. The chain links TRBV28 to TRBJ2-7, with TRBD1 matching over 9 bases. CDR1 MDHEN and CDR2 SYDVKM come from the germline V gene. The J segment lost 1 base and the V segment lost 7 bases, leaving 2 bases of the junction unmatched. The CDR3 is 13 residues long.

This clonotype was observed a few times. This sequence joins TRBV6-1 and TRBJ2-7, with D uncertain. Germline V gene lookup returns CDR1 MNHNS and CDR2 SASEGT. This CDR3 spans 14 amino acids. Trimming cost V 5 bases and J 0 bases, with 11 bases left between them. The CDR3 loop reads CASSTMVSSYEQYF. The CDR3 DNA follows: TGTGCCAGCAGTACAATGGTTAGCTCCTACGAGCAGTACTTC.

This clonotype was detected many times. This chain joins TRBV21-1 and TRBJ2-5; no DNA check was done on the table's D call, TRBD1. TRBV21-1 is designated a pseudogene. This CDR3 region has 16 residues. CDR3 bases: TGTGCCAGCAGCAAAATCCGGACAGCCTATTCAGAGACCCAGTACTTC. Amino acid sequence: CASSKIRTAYSETQYF.

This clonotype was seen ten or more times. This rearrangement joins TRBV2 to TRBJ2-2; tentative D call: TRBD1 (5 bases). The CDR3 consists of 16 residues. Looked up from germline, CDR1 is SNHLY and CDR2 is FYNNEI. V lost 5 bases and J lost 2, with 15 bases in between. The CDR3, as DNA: TGTGCCAGCAGTCTCACCGACAGAGTCAACACCGGGGAGCTGTTTTTT. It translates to CASSLTDRVNTGELFF.

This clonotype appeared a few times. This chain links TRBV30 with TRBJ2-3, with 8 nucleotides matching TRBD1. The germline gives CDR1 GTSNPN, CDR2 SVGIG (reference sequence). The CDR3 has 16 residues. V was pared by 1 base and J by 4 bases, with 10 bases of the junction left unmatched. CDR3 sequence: CAWSAPDRGPPDTQYF. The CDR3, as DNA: TGTGCCTGGAGTGCGCCCGACAGGGGCCCCCCAGATACGCAGTATTTT.

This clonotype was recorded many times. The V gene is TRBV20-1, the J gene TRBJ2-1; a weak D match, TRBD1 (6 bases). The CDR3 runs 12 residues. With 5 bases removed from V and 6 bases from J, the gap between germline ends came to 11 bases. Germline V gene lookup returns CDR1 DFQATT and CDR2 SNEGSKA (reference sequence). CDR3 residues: CSAWGLRNEQFF. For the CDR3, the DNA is TGCAGTGCTTGGGGGCTCCGCAATGAGCAGTTCTTC.

As DNA, the CDR3 is TGTGCCAGCAGTTACTCGATGCACACTGAAGCTTTCTTT. Translating it yields CASSYSMHTEAFF. V gene TRBV6-5 combines with J gene TRBJ1-1; no clear D. The CDR3 has 13 residues. Germline CDR1 reads MNHEY; CDR2 reads SVGAGI. V lost 0 bases, J lost 3 bases, and 5 bases lay in between.

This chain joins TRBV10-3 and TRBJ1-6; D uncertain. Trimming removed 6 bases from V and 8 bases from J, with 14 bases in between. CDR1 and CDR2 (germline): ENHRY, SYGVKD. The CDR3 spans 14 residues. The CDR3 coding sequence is TGTGCCATCAGGACGTCCACCCTGGATTCACCCCTCCACTTT. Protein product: CAIRTSTLDSPLHF.

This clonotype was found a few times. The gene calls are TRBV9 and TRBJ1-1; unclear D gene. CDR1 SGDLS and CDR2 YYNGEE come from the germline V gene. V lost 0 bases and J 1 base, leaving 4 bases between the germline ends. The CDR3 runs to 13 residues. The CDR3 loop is CASSVVPNTEAFF. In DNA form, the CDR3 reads TGTGCCAGCAGCGTAGTCCCGAACACTGAAGCTTTCTTT. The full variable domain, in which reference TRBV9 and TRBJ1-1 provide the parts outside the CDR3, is DSGVTQTPKHLITATGQRVTLRCSPRSGDLSVYWYQQSLDQGLQFLIQYYNGEERAKGNILERFSAQQFPDLHSELNLSSLELGDSALYFCASSVVPNTEAFFGQGTRLTVV.

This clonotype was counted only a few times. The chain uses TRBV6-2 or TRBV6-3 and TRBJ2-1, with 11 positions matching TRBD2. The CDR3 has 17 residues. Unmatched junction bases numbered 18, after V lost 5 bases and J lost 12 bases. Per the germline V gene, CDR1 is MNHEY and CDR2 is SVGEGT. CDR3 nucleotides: TGTGCCAGCAGTCCCACCGTCCGCTTAGCGGGAGGGCCCCCGCAGTTCTTC. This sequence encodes CASSPTVRLAGGPPQFF.

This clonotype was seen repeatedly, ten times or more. CDR3 coding DNA: TGTGCCAGCAGTTATCCTACGGGGGGCGTAGAGGAAAAACTGTTTTTT. It translates to CASSYPTGGVEEKLFF. The J gene is TRBJ1-4, the V gene TRBV6-2 or TRBV6-3; a possible D gene is TRBD1 (6 bases). V lost 3 bases to trimming and J lost 8 bases, with 19 bases between them. Germline CDR1 reads MNHEY; CDR2 reads SVGEGT. The CDR3 covers 16 residues.

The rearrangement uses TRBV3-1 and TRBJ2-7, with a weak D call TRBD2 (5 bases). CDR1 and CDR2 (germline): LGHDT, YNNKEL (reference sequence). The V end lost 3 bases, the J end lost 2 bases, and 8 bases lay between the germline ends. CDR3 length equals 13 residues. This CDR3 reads CASSQRDTYEQYF. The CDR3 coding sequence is TGTGCCAGCAGCCAGAGGGATACCTACGAGCAGTACTTC.

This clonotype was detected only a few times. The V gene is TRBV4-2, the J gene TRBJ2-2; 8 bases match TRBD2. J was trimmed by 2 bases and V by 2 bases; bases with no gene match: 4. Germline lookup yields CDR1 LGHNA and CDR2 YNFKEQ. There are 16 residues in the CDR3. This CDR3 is CASSQLAGINTGELFF. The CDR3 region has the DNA TGTGCCAGCAGCCAATTAGCGGGAATTAACACCGGGGAGCTGTTTTTT.